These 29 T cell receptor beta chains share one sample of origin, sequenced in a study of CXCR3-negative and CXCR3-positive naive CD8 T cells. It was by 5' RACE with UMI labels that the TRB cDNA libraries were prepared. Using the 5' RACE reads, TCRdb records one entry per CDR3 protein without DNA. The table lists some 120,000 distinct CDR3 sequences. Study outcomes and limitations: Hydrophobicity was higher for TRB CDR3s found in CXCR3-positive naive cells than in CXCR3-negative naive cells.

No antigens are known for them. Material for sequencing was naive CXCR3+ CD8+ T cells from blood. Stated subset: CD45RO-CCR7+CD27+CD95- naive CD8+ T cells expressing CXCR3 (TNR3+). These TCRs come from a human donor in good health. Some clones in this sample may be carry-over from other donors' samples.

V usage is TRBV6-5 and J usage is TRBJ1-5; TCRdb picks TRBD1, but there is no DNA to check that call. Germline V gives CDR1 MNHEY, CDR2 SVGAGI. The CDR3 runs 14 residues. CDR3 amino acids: CASSYGGVDEPQHF.

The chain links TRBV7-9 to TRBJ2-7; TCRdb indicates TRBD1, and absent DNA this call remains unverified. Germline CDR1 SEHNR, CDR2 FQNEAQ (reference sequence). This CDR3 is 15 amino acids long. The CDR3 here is CASSPGQGALHEQYF.

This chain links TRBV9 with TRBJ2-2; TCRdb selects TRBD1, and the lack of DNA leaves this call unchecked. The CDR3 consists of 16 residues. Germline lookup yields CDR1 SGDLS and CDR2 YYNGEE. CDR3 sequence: CASSPRGAINTGELFF.

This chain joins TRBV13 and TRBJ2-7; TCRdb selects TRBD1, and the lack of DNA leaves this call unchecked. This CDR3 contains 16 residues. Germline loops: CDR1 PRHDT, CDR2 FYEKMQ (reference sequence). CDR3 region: CASSPLASGGPYEQYF.

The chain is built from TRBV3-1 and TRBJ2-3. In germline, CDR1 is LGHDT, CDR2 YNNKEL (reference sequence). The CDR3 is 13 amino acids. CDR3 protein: CASSQEGTDTQYF.

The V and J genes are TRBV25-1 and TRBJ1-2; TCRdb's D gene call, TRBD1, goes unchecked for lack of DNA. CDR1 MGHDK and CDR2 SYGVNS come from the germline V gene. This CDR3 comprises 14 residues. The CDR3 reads CASSTGTANYGYTF.

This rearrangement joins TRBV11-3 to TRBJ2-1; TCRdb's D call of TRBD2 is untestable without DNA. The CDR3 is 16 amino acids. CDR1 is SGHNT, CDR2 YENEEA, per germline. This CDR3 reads CASSPRESGTYNEQFF.

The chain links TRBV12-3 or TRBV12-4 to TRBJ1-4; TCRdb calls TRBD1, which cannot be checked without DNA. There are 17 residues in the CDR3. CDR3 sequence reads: CASRAGQVRPEEEKLFF.

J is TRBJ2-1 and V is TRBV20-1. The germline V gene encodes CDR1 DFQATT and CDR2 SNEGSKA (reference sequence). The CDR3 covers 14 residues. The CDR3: CSACPSVSYNEQFF.

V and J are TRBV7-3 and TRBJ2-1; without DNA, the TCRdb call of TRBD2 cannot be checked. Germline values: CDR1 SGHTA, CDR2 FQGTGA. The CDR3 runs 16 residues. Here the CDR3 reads CASSLIAGGTYNEQFF. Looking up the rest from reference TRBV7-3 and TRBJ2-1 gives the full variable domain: GAGVSQTPSNKVTEKGKYVELRCDPISGHTALYWYRQSLGQGPEFLIYFQGTGAADDSGLPNDRFFAVRPEGSVSTLKIQRTERGDSAVYLCASSLIAGGTYNEQFFGPGTRLTVL.

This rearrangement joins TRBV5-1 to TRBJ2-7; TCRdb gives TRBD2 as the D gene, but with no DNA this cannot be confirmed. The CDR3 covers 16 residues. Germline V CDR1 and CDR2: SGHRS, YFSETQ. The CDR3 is CASSLALAGMKDEQYF.

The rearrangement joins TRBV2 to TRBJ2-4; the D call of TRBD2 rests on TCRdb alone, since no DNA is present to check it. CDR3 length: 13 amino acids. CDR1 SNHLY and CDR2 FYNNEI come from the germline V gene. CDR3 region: CAGKGRASNIQYF.

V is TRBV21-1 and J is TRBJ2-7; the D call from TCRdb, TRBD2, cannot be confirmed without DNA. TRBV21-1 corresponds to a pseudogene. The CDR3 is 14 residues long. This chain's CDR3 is CASSEDSGSYEQYF.

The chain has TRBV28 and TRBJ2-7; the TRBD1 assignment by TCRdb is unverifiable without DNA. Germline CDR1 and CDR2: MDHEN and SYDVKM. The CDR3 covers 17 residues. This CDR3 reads CASNTIIGGLGEDEQYF. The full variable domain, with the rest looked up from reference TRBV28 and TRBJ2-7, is DVKVTQSSRYLVKRTGEKVFLECVQDMDHENMFWYRQDPGLGLRLIYFSYDVKMKEKGDIPEGYSVSREKKERFSLILESASTNQTSMYLCASNTIIGGLGEDEQYFGPGTRLTVT.

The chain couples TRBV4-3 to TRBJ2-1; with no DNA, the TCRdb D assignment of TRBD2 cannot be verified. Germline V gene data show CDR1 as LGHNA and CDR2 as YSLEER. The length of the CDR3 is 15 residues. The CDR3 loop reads CASSQGSGTANEQFF.

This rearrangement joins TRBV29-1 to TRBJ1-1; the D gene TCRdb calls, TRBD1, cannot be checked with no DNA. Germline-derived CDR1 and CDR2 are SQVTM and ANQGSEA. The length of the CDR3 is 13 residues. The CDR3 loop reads CSVKGGSSTEAFF.

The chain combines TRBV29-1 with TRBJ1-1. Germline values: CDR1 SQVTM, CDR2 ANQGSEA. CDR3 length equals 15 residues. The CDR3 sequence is CSVEEIGREDASAFF. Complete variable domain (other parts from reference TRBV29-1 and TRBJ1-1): SAVISQKPSRDICQRGTSLTIQCQVDSQVTMMFWYRQQPGQSLTLIATANQGSEATYESGFVIDKFPISRPNLTFSTLTVSNMSPEDSSIYLCSVEEIGREDASAFFGQGTRLTVV.

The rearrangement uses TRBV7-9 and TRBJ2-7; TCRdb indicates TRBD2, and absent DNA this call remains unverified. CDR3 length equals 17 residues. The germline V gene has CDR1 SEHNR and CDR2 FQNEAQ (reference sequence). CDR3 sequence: CASSLVSLLAASYEQYF.

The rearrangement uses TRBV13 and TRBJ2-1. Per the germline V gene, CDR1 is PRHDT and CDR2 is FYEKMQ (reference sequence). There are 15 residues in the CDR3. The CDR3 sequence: CASSLGLGLTNEQFF.

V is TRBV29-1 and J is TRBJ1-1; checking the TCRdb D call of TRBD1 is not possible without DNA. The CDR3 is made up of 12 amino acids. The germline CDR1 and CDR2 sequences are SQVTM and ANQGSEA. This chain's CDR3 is CSDRAGDTEAFF.

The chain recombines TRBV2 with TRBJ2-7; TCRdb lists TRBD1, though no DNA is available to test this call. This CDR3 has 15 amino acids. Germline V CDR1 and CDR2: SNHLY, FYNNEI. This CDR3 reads CASSGLGAYSYEQYF.

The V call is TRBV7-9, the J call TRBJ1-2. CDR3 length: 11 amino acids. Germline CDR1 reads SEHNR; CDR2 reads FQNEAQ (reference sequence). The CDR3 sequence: CASSYDYGYTF. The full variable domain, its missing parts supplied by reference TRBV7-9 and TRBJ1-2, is DTGVSQNPRHKITKRGQNVTFRCDPISEHNRLYWYRQTLGQGPEFLTYFQNEAQLEKSRLLSDRFSAERPKGSFSTLEIQRTEQGDSAMYLCASSYDYGYTFGSGTRLTVV.

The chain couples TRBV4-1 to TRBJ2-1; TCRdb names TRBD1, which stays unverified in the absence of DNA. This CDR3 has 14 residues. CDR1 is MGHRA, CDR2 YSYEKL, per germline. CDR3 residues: CASSHSGSYNEQFF.

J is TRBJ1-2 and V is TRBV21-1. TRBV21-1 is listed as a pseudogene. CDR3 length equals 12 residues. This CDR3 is CASRGKNYGYTF.

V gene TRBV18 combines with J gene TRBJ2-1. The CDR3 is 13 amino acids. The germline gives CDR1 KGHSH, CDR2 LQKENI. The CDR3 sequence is CASSPPWANEQFF.

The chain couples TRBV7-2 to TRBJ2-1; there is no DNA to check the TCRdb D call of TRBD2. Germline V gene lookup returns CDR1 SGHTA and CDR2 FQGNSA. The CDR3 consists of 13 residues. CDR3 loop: CASSQIVADAEFF.

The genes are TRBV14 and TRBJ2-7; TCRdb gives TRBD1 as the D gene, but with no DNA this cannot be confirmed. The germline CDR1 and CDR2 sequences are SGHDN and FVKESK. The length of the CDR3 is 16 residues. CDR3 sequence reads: CASSPRTGRGSYEQYF.

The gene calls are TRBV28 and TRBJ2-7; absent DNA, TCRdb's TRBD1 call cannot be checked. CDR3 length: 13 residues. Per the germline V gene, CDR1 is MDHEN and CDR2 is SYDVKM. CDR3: CATGTPGGNEQYF.

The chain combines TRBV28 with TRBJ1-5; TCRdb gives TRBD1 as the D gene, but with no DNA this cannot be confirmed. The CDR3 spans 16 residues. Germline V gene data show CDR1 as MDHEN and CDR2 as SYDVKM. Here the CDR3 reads CASSRDPGARKEPQHF.